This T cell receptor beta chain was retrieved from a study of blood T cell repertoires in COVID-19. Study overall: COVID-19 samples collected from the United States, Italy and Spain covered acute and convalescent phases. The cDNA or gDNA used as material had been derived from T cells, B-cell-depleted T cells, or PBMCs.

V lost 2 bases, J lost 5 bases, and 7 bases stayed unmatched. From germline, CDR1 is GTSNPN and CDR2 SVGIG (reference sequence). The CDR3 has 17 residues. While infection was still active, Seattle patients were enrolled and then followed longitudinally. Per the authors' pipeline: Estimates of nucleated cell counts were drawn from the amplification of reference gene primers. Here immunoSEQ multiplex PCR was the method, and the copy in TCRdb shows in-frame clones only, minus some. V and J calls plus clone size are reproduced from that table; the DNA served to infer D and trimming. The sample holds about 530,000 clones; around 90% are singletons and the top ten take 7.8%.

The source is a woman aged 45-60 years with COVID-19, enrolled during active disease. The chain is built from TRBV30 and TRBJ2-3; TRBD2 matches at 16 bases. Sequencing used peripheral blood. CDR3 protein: CAWSKGLAGGAVDTQYF. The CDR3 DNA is TGTGCCTGGAGTAAGGGACTAGCGGGGGGGGCCGTAGATACGCAGTATTTT.